The 31 T cell receptor beta chains given below trace back to one sample, sequenced in a study of blood T cell repertoires in COVID-19. Some clones are missing from TCRdb's copy, which holds only in-frame ones; the method was immunoSEQ multiplex PCR. The table has roughly 70,000 clones, over 75% seen once. The specimen sequenced was peripheral blood. The origin of the receptors is an older woman with acute or convalescent COVID-19.

The chain links TRBV7-2 to TRBJ1-3, with TRBD1 matching 7 bases. The ends lost 3 bases at V and 0 bases at J; junction bases unmatched: 5. Germline V gene lookup returns CDR1 SGHTA and CDR2 FQGNSA. This CDR3 region has 16 residues. The CDR3 loop reads CASSFQTGSSGNTIYF. Written as DNA, the CDR3 is TGTGCCAGCAGCTTCCAGACAGGGAGCTCTGGAAACACCATATATTTT.

The chain joins TRBV4-1 to TRBJ2-2; the D gene is possibly TRBD2 (6 bases). V lost 1 base and J 1 base, leaving 13 bases between the germline ends. CDR1 and CDR2 (germline): MGHRA, YSYEKL. This CDR3 is 17 amino acids long. The CDR3 sequence is CASSQGFSGRNTGELFF. In DNA form, the CDR3 reads TGCGCCAGCAGCCAAGGATTTTCCGGGAGGAACACCGGGGAGCTGTTTTTT.

V usage is TRBV5-5 and J usage is TRBJ1-1; no firm D call. The V gene's germline CDR1 is SGHKS and CDR2 YYEKEE (reference sequence). The ends were cut back, 1 base at V and 0 bases at J, with 4 bases in the middle. The length of the CDR3 is 13 residues. CDR3 amino acids: CASSLSMNTEAFF. The DNA for the CDR3 is TGTGCCAGCAGCTTGTCAATGAACACTGAAGCTTTCTTT. Looking up the rest from reference TRBV5-5 and TRBJ1-1 gives the full variable domain: DAGVTQSPTHLIKTRGQQVTLRCSPISGHKSVSWYQQVLGQGPQFIFQYYEKEERGRGNFPDRFSARQFPNYSSELNVNALLLGDSALYLCASSLSMNTEAFFGQGTRLTVV.

The V gene is TRBV30, the J gene TRBJ2-7; no clear D gene. CDR3 size: 12 residues. From germline, CDR1 is GTSNPN and CDR2 SVGIG (reference sequence). V was trimmed by 5 bases and J by 3 bases, leaving 11 bases between them. CDR3 in amino acids: CAWSSRSYEQYF. DNA for the CDR3: TGTGCCTGGTCCTCGAGAAGCTACGAGCAGTACTTC.

The chain combines TRBV6-6 with TRBJ2-5; TRBD1 matches at 9 bases. Germline values: CDR1 MNHNY, CDR2 SVGAGI (reference sequence). The CDR3 loop spans 15 amino acids. After removal of 1 base from V and 5 bases from J, the junction contained 5 bases not matched to a gene. The chain's CDR3 is CASSYFGTGSETQYF. In DNA form, the CDR3 reads TGTGCCAGCAGTTACTTCGGGACAGGGTCGGAGACCCAGTACTTC.

This clone occurred once. The CDR3 nucleotides are TGCGCCAGCAGCTTGGCCAGCGGGGCCTACAATGAGCAGTTCTTC. Translating it yields CASSLASGAYNEQFF. The chain couples TRBV5-1 to TRBJ2-1, with TRBD2 matching 7 bases. CDR3 length: 15 amino acids. The ends lost 0 bases at V and 2 bases at J; junction bases unmatched: 2. Germline V gives CDR1 SGHRS, CDR2 YFSETQ. The full variable domain, its missing parts supplied by reference TRBV5-1 and TRBJ2-1, is KAGVTQTPRYLIKTRGQQVTLSCSPISGHRSVSWYQQTPGQGLQFLFEYFSETQRNKGNFPGRFSGRQFSNSRSEMNVSTLELGDSALYLCASSLASGAYNEQFFGPGTRLTVL.

CDR3 sequence (DNA): TGTGCCAGCAGCTCAGGGACAACGAACACTGAAGCTTTCTTT. It codes for CASSSGTTNTEAFF. This chain joins TRBV7-3 and TRBJ1-1; weak D call: TRBD1 (6 bases). The germline gives CDR1 SGHTA, CDR2 FQGTGA. The CDR3 totals 14 residues. The ends were cut back, 4 bases at V and 1 base at J, with 10 bases in the middle. The full variable domain, completed using reference TRBV7-3 and TRBJ1-1, is GAGVSQTPSNKVTEKGKYVELRCDPISGHTALYWYRQSLGQGPEFLIYFQGTGAADDSGLPNDRFFAVRPEGSVSTLKIQRTERGDSAVYLCASSSGTTNTEAFFGQGTRLTVV.

The chain joins TRBV25-1 to TRBJ1-2; tentatively, D is TRBD1 (5 bases). CDR1 is MGHDK, CDR2 SYGVNS, per germline. The CDR3 consists of 11 residues. Between the trimmed V and J ends, which lost 6 bases and 8 bases, there was a span of 10 bases. The CDR3 spells CASRGGDGYTF. The DNA for the CDR3 is TGTGCCAGCAGGGGCGGGGACGGCTACACCTTC.

The V and J genes are TRBV27 and TRBJ2-5; 8 nucleotides line up with TRBD1. This CDR3 is 15 amino acids long. Germline V gene lookup returns CDR1 MNHEY and CDR2 SMNVEV (reference sequence). V shed 3 bases, J shed 1 base, and the junction held 4 bases outside the gene matches. The CDR3 nucleotides read TGTGCCAGCAGTTTTAGACAGGGGAGCCAAGAGACCCAGTACTTC. Amino acids: CASSFRQGSQETQYF.

The J gene is TRBJ1-1, the V gene TRBV5-8; 7 nucleotides agree with TRBD1. V lost 4 bases, J lost 0 bases, and 9 bases stayed unmatched. CDR1 is SGHTS and CDR2 is YDEGEE in the germline V gene. CDR3 size: 16 residues. The CDR3 DNA sequence: TGTGCCAGCAGCCAGGGACAGCTAAGGATGAACACTGAAGCTTTCTTT. Protein: CASSQGQLRMNTEAFF.

The chain recombines TRBV6-4 with TRBJ2-2, with D unclear. Germline values: CDR1 MRHNA, CDR2 SNTAGT. The CDR3 loop spans 14 amino acids. V lost 4 bases and J lost 8, with 14 bases in between. CDR3 sequence (DNA): TGTGCCAGCAGTGTCAACTACGGTCGGGGGGAGCTGTTTTTT. This gives the protein CASSVNYGRGELFF.

This clone appeared a few times. J is TRBJ1-3 and V is TRBV29-1; a possible D gene is TRBD1 (6 bases). CDR1 is SQVTM and CDR2 is ANQGSEA in the germline V gene. The V end lost 6 bases, the J end lost 6 bases, and 15 bases lay between the germline ends. The CDR3 is 13 residues long. This chain's CDR3 is CSVQDRNKNTIYF. CDR3 DNA: TGCAGCGTCCAAGACAGGAATAAAAACACCATATATTTT.

This chain connects TRBV11-3 to TRBJ1-3, with 7 bases that match TRBD1. CDR1 is SGHNT and CDR2 is YENEEA in the germline V gene. With 5 bases clipped from V and 4 bases from J, the junction kept 2 bases outside the gene matches. This CDR3 spans 13 amino acids. The CDR3 DNA is TGTGCCAGCAGCGCGGGACAGGGAAACACCATATATTTT. Amino acid sequence: CASSAGQGNTIYF. Full variable domain (outside the CDR3, taken from reference TRBV11-3 and TRBJ1-3): EAGVVQSPRYKIIEKKQPVAFWCNPISGHNTLYWYLQNLGQGPELLIRYENEEAVDDSQLPKDRFSAERLKGVDSTLKIQPAELGDSAVYLCASSAGQGNTIYFGEGSWLTVV.

This clone was seen only once. The genes are TRBV28 and TRBJ1-4; tentatively, D is TRBD1 (5 bases). This CDR3 spans 15 amino acids. Germline values: CDR1 MDHEN, CDR2 SYDVKM. Trimming took off 6 bases at V and 5 bases at J, with 16 bases between the two ends. In DNA form, the CDR3 reads TGTGCCAGCAGACTCCTACAGGCTTCGAATGAAAAACTGTTTTTT. Translated, it gives CASRLLQASNEKLFF.

The V call is TRBV7-2, the J call TRBJ2-1, with 9 bases lining up with TRBD2. Trimming at V came to 5 bases and at J to 3 bases, leaving 8 bases not matched to a gene. Germline V gives CDR1 SGHTA, CDR2 FQGNSA. The CDR3 has 16 residues. Written as DNA, the CDR3 is TGTGCCAGCAGCCTTCAGACTAGCGGAGACTACAATGAGCAGTTCTTC. It yields the protein CASSLQTSGDYNEQFF.

The chain links TRBV7-9 to TRBJ2-1; 9 bases agree with TRBD1. CDR3 length equals 16 residues. With 0 bases clipped from V and 8 bases from J, the junction kept 8 bases outside the gene matches. Germline V CDR1 and CDR2: SEHNR, FQNEAQ (reference sequence). DNA for the CDR3: TGTGCCAGCAGCTTAGCGGCGGGACAGGGTTCTGATGAGCAGTTCTTC. It encodes CASSLAAGQGSDEQFF.

The rearrangement links TRBV19 to TRBJ1-6, with D maybe TRBD1 (5 bases). Germline V gene sequence: CDR1 LNHDA, CDR2 SQIVND (reference sequence). The ends were cut back, 8 bases at V and 11 bases at J, with 16 bases in the middle. CDR3 size: 13 residues. The CDR3 reads CASHGRALAPLHF. For the CDR3, the DNA is TGTGCCAGTCATGGCAGGGCTCTCGCACCCCTCCACTTT.

V and J are TRBV7-3 and TRBJ2-3, with 11 nucleotides matching TRBD1. This CDR3 comprises 16 residues. Germline V gives CDR1 SGHTA, CDR2 FQGTGA. The V and J ends lost 5 bases and 6 bases, in that order; junction bases with no gene match: 10. CDR3 sequence (DNA): TGTGCCAGCAGCCCCCAGGGACAGGGGGGCGAGGATACGCAGTATTTT. It is translated as CASSPQGQGGEDTQYF.

The chain joins TRBV30 to TRBJ1-4; D is possibly TRBD1 (6 bases). Germline CDR1 GTSNPN, CDR2 SVGIG (reference sequence). V gave up 5 bases and J gave up 8 bases, with 21 bases separating them. CDR3 size: 15 residues. CDR3: CAWVGSGGLSEKLFF. In nucleotides, the CDR3 is TGTGCCTGGGTAGGGAGCGGGGGGCTGTCGGAAAAACTGTTTTTT.

This sequence joins TRBV11-2 and TRBJ2-5, with a weak D call TRBD1 (6 bases). Germline CDR1 is SGHAT and CDR2 is FQNNGV. Trimming pared 0 bases from V and 5 bases from J, leaving 10 bases between. This CDR3 is 14 amino acids long. CDR3 region: CASSLDQGTETQYF. The DNA for the CDR3 is TGTGCCAGCAGCTTAGATCAGGGGACGGAGACCCAGTACTTC.

The chain recombines TRBV5-1 with TRBJ2-2, with 11 bases lining up with TRBD1. Germline V gives CDR1 SGHRS, CDR2 YFSETQ. The CDR3 consists of 16 residues. V shed 4 bases and J 5 bases; nucleotides not matched to a gene: 7. The CDR3 spells CASSLPGTGGTGELFF. The CDR3 region has the DNA TGCGCCAGCAGCCTACCCGGGACAGGGGGGACCGGGGAGCTGTTTTTT.

This clone has just one count. The chain has TRBV18 and TRBJ1-5; D may be TRBD1 (5 bases). CDR1 is KGHSH, CDR2 LQKENI, per germline. The CDR3 is 16 amino acids. V was cut by 3 bases and J by 5 bases, with 17 bases left in between. The CDR3 DNA is TGTGCCAGCTCACCCCTGGCGCAGGGTATCGATCAGCCCCAGCATTTT. Its protein product is CASSPLAQGIDQPQHF.

This clone occurred once. The chain joins TRBV18 to TRBJ1-2; D unresolved. The CDR3 has 15 amino acids. Germline V gene lookup returns CDR1 KGHSH and CDR2 LQKENI. The V and J ends lost 3 bases and 7 bases respectively, with 18 bases between them. The CDR3 sequence: CASSPSGLALGGYTF. In nucleotides, the CDR3 is TGTGCCAGCTCACCCTCCGGGTTGGCTCTAGGTGGCTACACCTTC.

The chain is built from TRBV4-1 and TRBJ2-3, with 11 bases that match TRBD2. The length of the CDR3 is 16 residues. V shed 0 bases and J 6 bases; nucleotides not matched to a gene: 5. CDR1 and CDR2 (germline): MGHRA, YSYEKL. The CDR3 DNA follows: TGCGCCAGCAGCCAAGATGGGACTAGCGGATGGGATACGCAGTATTTT. It codes for CASSQDGTSGWDTQYF.

This chain links TRBV11-2 with TRBJ2-5; 8 bases align to TRBD2. The CDR3 contains 15 residues. Germline lookup yields CDR1 SGHAT and CDR2 FQNNGV. Trimming cost V 3 bases and J 2 bases; bases outside gene matches: 5. CDR3 residues: CASSLVTGGQETQYF. The CDR3 nucleotides read TGTGCCAGCAGCTTGGTTACGGGGGGGCAAGAGACCCAGTACTTC.

The chain is built from TRBV10-1 and TRBJ2-5; possible D gene TRBD2, 7 bases. V was clipped by 2 bases and J by 3 bases, with 13 bases between them. The CDR3 is made up of 15 amino acids. In germline, CDR1 is WNHNN, CDR2 SYGVQD (reference sequence). CDR3 amino acids: CASSEGGAAKETQYF. DNA for the CDR3: TGCGCCAGCAGTGAGGGGGGGGCAGCGAAAGAGACCCAGTACTTC.

This clone was recorded once. The rearrangement joins TRBV6-6 to TRBJ2-3; 9 bases map to TRBD2. Germline V gives CDR1 MNHNY, CDR2 SVGAGI (reference sequence). J lost 4 bases, V lost 3 bases, and 8 bases had no gene match. CDR3 length equals 16 residues. The CDR3 is CASSYSRLAGPDTQYF. CDR3 nucleotides: TGTGCCAGCAGTTATTCGAGGCTAGCGGGACCAGATACGCAGTATTTT.

The DNA of the CDR3 is TGTGCCAGCAGCTTGGATGGCAGGGCCTCAAAGACCCAGTACTTC. This encodes CASSLDGRASKTQYF. The chain couples TRBV5-8 to TRBJ2-5; D may be TRBD1 (5 bases). The CDR3 is 15 amino acids. Trimming left V 0 bases short and J 6 bases short, with 15 bases between. Germline CDR1 reads SGHTS; CDR2 reads YDEGEE.

The chain carries TRBV9 and TRBJ1-2; D may be TRBD1 (5 bases). The CDR3 spans 14 residues. In germline, CDR1 is SGDLS, CDR2 YYNGEE. The V and J ends lost 0 bases and 4 bases respectively, with 10 bases between them. The CDR3 nucleotides read TGTGCCAGCAGCGTAGACCTGGGGGGCTATGGCTACACCTTC. Its translation is CASSVDLGGYGYTF.

CDR3 in amino acids: CASSLVHSSYNEQFF. Here the CDR3 DNA reads TGTGCCAGCAGCTTAGTTCACAGCTCCTACAATGAGCAGTTCTTC. The rearrangement links TRBV11-2 to TRBJ2-1; D not certain. The CDR3 loop spans 15 amino acids. Germline loops: CDR1 SGHAT, CDR2 FQNNGV. The germline V and J ends were trimmed by 1 base and 0 bases, with 7 bases remaining between them.

The chain is built from TRBV6-5 and TRBJ2-2; D may be TRBD1 (6 bases). This CDR3 region has 15 residues. Looked up from germline, CDR1 is MNHEY and CDR2 is SVGAGI. V gave up 5 bases and J gave up 0 bases, with 10 bases separating them. Here the CDR3 reads CASSHTGTNTGELFF. The DNA of the CDR3 is TGTGCCAGCAGTCACACAGGGACGAACACCGGGGAGCTGTTTTTT.